This T cell receptor beta chain is drawn from a study of T cell clones after liver transplantation (dated 2019 in TCRdb). For the study in its entirety: ITN030ST, the source of the samples, was a randomized trial that attempted immunosuppression withdrawal within 2 years of liver transplantation. Donor-reactive T cell clones were identified by TCRbeta sequencing following a pre-transplant mixed lymphocyte reaction and were subsequently tracked in post-transplant blood. As an antigen-independent comparator for the donor-reactive sequences, third party-reactive TCRbeta sequences from pre-transplant MLRs were identified as well. Of the eight recipients, a few were HCV-positive, while the remaining recipients had been transplanted for non-autoimmune, non-viral indications. Subjects received no induction therapy and standard immunosuppression until randomization at 12-24 months post-transplant. Tolerance meant complete immunosuppression withdrawal for at least one year without liver enzymes rising beyond twice the upper limit of normal. Blood samples were collected pre-transplant, pre-randomization before withdrawal, and post-randomization after either full withdrawal or failed withdrawal. A cohort of 8 liver transplant recipients was studied, of whom 3 were classified as tolerant and 5 as non-tolerant. The study at large found these results: Donor-reactive sequences decreased more than third party-reactive sequences, which suggests partial antigen-specific deletion that was not related to withdrawal success. When repertoire turnover was accounted for, significantly reduced detection of donor-reactive sequences was found in 7 of 8 subjects for CD4 and in 8 of 8 subjects for CD8. Because of small, heterogeneous patient numbers and non-standardized post-transplant time points, the conclusions were only preliminary. Low numbers of available donor cells limited the measurable donor-reactive repertoire in two subjects. In 5 of 8 subjects, circulating donor-reactive CD4 TCRbeta sequences decreased significantly after transplant, regardless of tolerance or HCV status. Without allograft tissue specimens, donor-reactive T cells may have migrated into the graft rather than being deleted.

The junction shows trimming of 4 bases on V and 5 bases on J, plus 19 bases between the germline ends. The CDR3 sequence holds 16 residues, the cysteine and phenylalanine included. The DNA shown is the 48-base CDR3, in frame from base 1. Based on the germline V gene, the CDR1 and CDR2 sequences are SGHDT and YYEEEE. Using immunoSEQ, frozen genomic DNA was subjected to high-throughput TCRbeta CDR3 sequencing, a process that included PCR amplification, mapping, bias correction and internal controls. The authors processed their data as follows. Only productive rearrangements were retained, and each unique TCRbeta sequence was defined by its CDR3 nucleotide sequence together with its V and J gene. For classification of a sequence as donor-reactive, at least 5-fold expansion in CFSE-low cells relative to unstimulated pre-transplant cells and a frequency of at least 0.01% were required. Per-subject minimum frequency thresholds, based on the lowest-template unstimulated sample, ensured at least 90% detection power. Repertoire turnover was measured by Jensen-Shannon divergence between the top 1000 TCRbeta sequences post- and pre-transplant. Two-sided Fisher's exact tests were used to test for changes in the detection of donor-reactive sequences. In TCRdb, the immuneACCESS table is reduced to in-frame sequences with V and J assigned. These tables do not hold every clone; where another copy was compared, an unresolved V gene accounts for under half, and the others remain unexplained. D and trimming come from the DNA, and the V and J calls and clone size come from that table. Here the sample has 98,000 or so clones; approximately 85% occur a single time. The top ten clones comprise 0.85% to 1% of the sample.

Interpreted using the paper, the time point label stands for: pre-transplant. Unstimulated PBMCs, after thawing, were stained for CD3, CD4 and CD8 and then FACS-sorted into CD3+CD4+ and CD3+CD8+ populations. Randomization to immunosuppression withdrawal applied to every one of the 8 studied subjects. The Qiagen DNeasy Blood and Tissue Kit was used for genomic DNA isolation. As to this clone: Its antigen is still unknown. Base quality data are lacking; no much larger clone is found one base away.

This receptor chain uses TRBV5-6 and TRBJ2-1, with a weak D call of TRBD2 (6 bases match). This specimen consisted of CD4+ T cells from blood, obtained before liver transplant. This clonotype was obtained from a human donor who received a liver transplant. The sequence in DNA is TGTGCCAGCAGCCCGAAGTGGGCGGGAAACAACAATGAGCAGTTCTTC. Its translation is CASSPKWAGNNNEQFF. Here the CDR3 is joined to the reference TRBV5-6 and TRBJ2-1 genes, and the full variable domain is: DAGVTQSPTHLIKTRGQQVTLRCSPKSGHDTVSWYQQALGQGPQFIFQYYEEEERQRGNFPDRFSGHQFPNYSSELNVNALLLGDSALYLCASSPKWAGNNNEQFFGPGTRLTVL.